This T cell receptor beta chain was identified during a study of blood T cell repertoires in COVID-19. Per the germline V gene, CDR1 is GTSNPN and CDR2 is SVGIG (reference sequence). The V end was cut by 1 base, the J end by 7 bases, with 11 bases between. CDR3 length: 13 residues. This table comes from immunoSEQ multiplex PCR, and its TCRdb copy is limited to in-frame clones, with some not included. Here the sample spans about 270,000 clones, 80% to 90% being singletons. This clonotype was obtained from a woman between 65 and 79 years old with acute or convalescent COVID-19. The sample was peripheral blood. This sequence joins TRBV30 and TRBJ1-5, with a possible D match to TRBD1 (6 bases). In DNA form, the CDR3 reads TGTGCCTGGAGTGAGGGGGGGGGACAGCCCCAGCATTTT. Its protein is CAWSEGGGQPQHF.